The 27 T cell receptor beta chains below all came from one sample that was sequenced in a study of blood T cell repertoires in COVID-19. Assay: immunoSEQ multiplex PCR; the TCRdb copy retains only in-frame clones and omits some. The table lists some 110,000 clones, about 74% of them singletons. The material sequenced was peripheral blood. The receptors were sampled from a man aged 65 to 85 with acute or convalescent COVID-19.

The chain combines TRBV6-5 with TRBJ2-5; D is undetermined. V dropped 5 bases and J dropped 2 bases, with 3 bases sitting between them. Germline CDR1 MNHEY, CDR2 SVGAGI. The CDR3 covers 11 residues. This chain's CDR3 is CASSPQETQYF. CDR3 coding DNA: TGTGCCAGCAGTCCGCAAGAGACCCAGTACTTC.

The count of this clone is one. The V call is TRBV5-4, the J call TRBJ2-7; 11 positions agree with TRBD1. The CDR3 has 17 residues. The germline V gene has CDR1 SGHNT and CDR2 YYREEE (reference sequence). With V trimmed by 0 bases and J by 4 bases, 9 bases remained unmatched. The CDR3 DNA reads as TGTGCCAGCAGCTTGGGCTGGTCGGGACAGGGGGGATACGAGCAGTACTTC. Amino acid sequence: CASSLGWSGQGGYEQYF. Variable domain in full (rest from reference TRBV5-4 and TRBJ2-7): ETGVTQSPTHLIKTRGQQVTLRCSSQSGHNTVSWYQQALGQGPQFIFQYYREEENGRGNFPPRFSGLQFPNYSSELNVNALELDDSALYLCASSLGWSGQGGYEQYFGPGTRLTVT.

This chain uses TRBV12-3 or TRBV12-4 with TRBJ2-7; D gene ambiguous. The CDR3 runs to 10 residues. V was cut by 6 bases and J by 3 bases, with 3 bases left in between. The CDR3 here is CASSLYEQYF. CDR3 coding DNA: TGTGCCAGCAGCCTCTACGAGCAGTACTTC.

This sequence joins TRBV7-2 and TRBJ2-1, with D possibly TRBD1 on 6 matching bases. The CDR3 extends over 14 amino acids. V was clipped by 2 bases and J by 6 bases, with 11 bases between them. Per the germline V gene, CDR1 is SGHTA and CDR2 is FQGNSA. CDR3 region: CASSLNPRGNEQFF. CDR3 bases: TGTGCCAGCAGCTTAAACCCCAGGGGCAATGAGCAGTTCTTC.

V gene TRBV29-1 combines with J gene TRBJ1-1; D is ambiguous. V shed 0 bases and J shed 11 bases, with 13 bases lying between them. The CDR3 loop spans 12 amino acids. Germline loops: CDR1 SQVTM, CDR2 ANQGSEA. The CDR3 region has the DNA TGCAGCGTTGAAGAGGGCAGCGGGAGGGCTTTCTTT. Translation gives CSVEEGSGRAFF.

The chain has TRBV4-2 and TRBJ2-5; 11 nucleotides align to TRBD1. CDR1 LGHNA and CDR2 YNFKEQ come from the germline V gene. The CDR3 is 14 amino acids. V gave up 3 bases and J gave up 5 bases; unmatched junction bases: 2. The CDR3 DNA reads as TGTGCCAGCAGCCAGGGGACAGGGGGGGAGACCCAGTACTTC. Encoded protein: CASSQGTGGETQYF.

The chain carries TRBV11-3 and TRBJ2-2, with TRBD2 matching over 7 bases. Germline V gene data show CDR1 as SGHNT and CDR2 as YENEEA. The trim removed 4 bases at V and 7 bases at J, leaving 3 bases unmatched. This CDR3 is built from 13 residues. CDR3 amino acids: CASSWTRLGELFF. CDR3 nucleotide sequence: TGTGCCAGCAGCTGGACTAGGCTCGGGGAGCTGTTTTTT.

The chain employs TRBV28 and TRBJ2-7; 9 nucleotides match TRBD1. CDR3 length: 15 residues. Germline loops: CDR1 MDHEN, CDR2 SYDVKM. Trimming at V came to 6 bases and at J to 1 base, leaving 7 bases not matched to a gene. The CDR3 sequence is CASRMWGQGSYEQYF. For the CDR3, the DNA is TGTGCCAGCAGGATGTGGGGACAGGGTTCCTACGAGCAGTACTTC.

This clone has just one count. J is TRBJ2-7 and V is TRBV27; 8 bases agree with TRBD1. V lost 6 bases to trimming and J lost 4 bases; unmatched junction nucleotides: 8. The CDR3 runs to 14 residues. Germline assignment: CDR1 MNHEY and CDR2 SMNVEV (reference sequence). CDR3 amino acids: CASRPQGAGYEQYF. CDR3 nucleotides: TGTGCCAGCAGGCCTCAGGGGGCAGGATACGAGCAGTACTTC.

The V call is TRBV7-9, the J call TRBJ1-5; TRBD1 agrees at 10 bases. CDR1 and CDR2 (germline): SEHNR, FQNEAQ (reference sequence). J gave up 3 bases and V 0 bases, and 5 bases lay outside the gene matches. The CDR3 covers 17 residues. CDR3 in DNA: TGTGCCAGCAGCTTAGCAGGACAGGGGGTTTTCAATCAGCCCCAGCATTTT. This codes for CASSLAGQGVFNQPQHF. The full variable domain, its missing parts supplied by reference TRBV7-9 and TRBJ1-5, is DTGVSQNPRHKITKRGQNVTFRCDPISEHNRLYWYRQTLGQGPEFLTYFQNEAQLEKSRLLSDRFSAERPKGSFSTLEIQRTEQGDSAMYLCASSLAGQGVFNQPQHFGDGTRLSIL.

The count of this clone is one. This chain links TRBV5-6 with TRBJ2-5; weak D call: TRBD1 (5 bases). Trimming shortened V by 0 bases and J by 1 base, and 10 bases separated the two germline ends. Per the germline V gene, CDR1 is SGHDT and CDR2 is YYEEEE. The CDR3 extends over 15 amino acids. The CDR3 spells CASSLAAGFQETQYF. CDR3 DNA: TGTGCCAGCAGCTTGGCCGCAGGGTTCCAAGAGACCCAGTACTTC.

This chain connects TRBV25-1 to TRBJ2-5; the match to TRBD2 covers 9 bases. V gave up 3 bases and J gave up 5 bases; unmatched junction bases: 7. Germline CDR1 and CDR2: MGHDK and SYGVNS. This CDR3 has 15 residues. For the CDR3, the DNA is TGTGCCAGCAGTGACCTTAGCGGGAGTGCGGAGACCCAGTACTTC. Its protein product is CASSDLSGSAETQYF. Full variable domain (outside the CDR3, taken from reference TRBV25-1 and TRBJ2-5): EADIYQTPRYLVIGTGKKITLECSQTMGHDKMYWYQQDPGMELHLIHYSYGVNSTEKGDLSSESTVSRIRTEHFPLTLESARPSHTSQYLCASSDLSGSAETQYFGPGTRLLVL.

The V and J genes are TRBV18 and TRBJ1-3; 7 bases align to TRBD1. Germline CDR1 KGHSH, CDR2 LQKENI. Trimming removed 3 bases from V and 0 bases from J; junction bases left unmatched: 8. The CDR3 length is 17 residues. The CDR3 DNA reads TGTGCCAGCTCACCGGATCAGGGACAGAGCTCTGGAAACACCATATATTTT. Translated: CASSPDQGQSSGNTIYF.

The genes are TRBV9 and TRBJ2-1, with unresolved D. The CDR3 loop spans 13 amino acids. Germline V gives CDR1 SGDLS, CDR2 YYNGEE. V lost 0 bases and J lost 5, with 6 bases in between. The CDR3 protein is CASSVVPDNEQFF. Written as DNA, the CDR3 is TGTGCCAGCAGCGTAGTCCCAGACAATGAGCAGTTCTTC.

The chain links TRBV28 to TRBJ1-2, with TRBD1 identical over 9 bases. V was pared by 6 bases and J by 2 bases, with 10 bases of the junction left unmatched. The CDR3 contains 16 residues. Germline CDR1 MDHEN, CDR2 SYDVKM. CDR3 amino acids: CASSSGTGSRNYGYTF. The CDR3 DNA reads as TGTGCCAGCAGCTCCGGGACAGGGTCGAGGAACTATGGCTACACCTTC.

The chain uses TRBV6-5 and TRBJ1-6; 10 bases are a match to TRBD1. The CDR3 has 15 residues. Per the germline V gene, CDR1 is MNHEY and CDR2 is SVGAGI. V shed 2 bases, J shed 10 bases, and the junction held 5 bases outside the gene matches. The CDR3 region is CASSYGGTGVSPLHF. In DNA, the CDR3 is TGTGCCAGCAGTTACGGCGGGACAGGGGTGTCACCCCTCCACTTT.

This clone was observed once. The chain uses TRBV6-5 and TRBJ2-2, with 9 nucleotides matching TRBD2. The germline CDR1 and CDR2 sequences are MNHEY and SVGAGI. The CDR3 sequence is 15 residues long. V trimming: 7 bases; J trimming: 5 bases; junction bases outside the gene matches: 8. CDR3 in DNA: TGTGCCAGCAATCGGCGGGAGGGCCGAACCGGGGAGCTGTTTTTT. Its translation is CASNRREGRTGELFF.

This rearrangement joins TRBV7-8 to TRBJ2-7; 11 positions agree with TRBD2. Germline V gene data show CDR1 as SGHVS and CDR2 as FQNEAQ. Losses at the gene ends were 2 bases for V and 2 bases for J; bases not matched to a gene: 11. This CDR3 comprises 18 residues. CDR3: CASSLKGTSGSATYEQYF. In DNA, the CDR3 is TGTGCCAGCAGCTTAAAGGGTACTAGCGGGAGTGCCACCTACGAGCAGTACTTC.

The V gene is TRBV4-3, the J gene TRBJ1-5; 7 positions agree with TRBD1. Trimming at V came to 3 bases and at J to 3 bases, leaving 5 bases not matched to a gene. Germline V gene sequence: CDR1 LGHNA, CDR2 YSLEER. The CDR3 consists of 15 residues. CDR3 protein: CASSHPDRANQPQHF. The CDR3 DNA follows: TGCGCCAGCAGCCATCCTGACAGGGCCAATCAGCCCCAGCATTTT.

In this sample, this clone turned up once. This rearrangement joins TRBV6-2 or TRBV6-3 to TRBJ2-3; 12 bases match TRBD2. V lost 6 bases to trimming and J lost 4 bases; unmatched junction nucleotides: 11. Germline V lookup: CDR1 MNHEY, CDR2 SVGEGT. CDR3 length: 17 residues. The chain's CDR3 is CASSPEASGGVSDTQYF. The DNA of the CDR3 is TGTGCCAGCAGCCCCGAGGCTAGCGGGGGGGTTTCAGATACGCAGTATTTT.

The chain links TRBV27 to TRBJ1-2; TRBD1 matches 8 bases. Germline CDR1 reads MNHEY; CDR2 reads SMNVEV (reference sequence). Trimming removed 7 bases from V and 5 bases from J; junction bases left unmatched: 6. The CDR3 is 13 amino acids. CDR3 DNA: TGTGCCAGCACCGCGGACAGGGAATATGGCTACACCTTC. Its protein is CASTADREYGYTF.

The chain carries TRBV30 and TRBJ2-1; D is perhaps TRBD1 (6 bases). Germline CDR1 and CDR2: GTSNPN and SVGIG (reference sequence). V lost 1 base, J lost 4 bases, and 8 bases lay in between. This CDR3 spans 13 amino acids. The CDR3 is CAWSGQVYNEQFF. The CDR3 coding sequence is TGTGCCTGGAGTGGACAGGTTTACAATGAGCAGTTCTTC.

The V call is TRBV7-9, the J call TRBJ2-4; D is possibly TRBD2 (6 bases). Trimming left V 5 bases short and J 0 bases short, with 17 bases between. This CDR3 region has 17 residues. Germline V CDR1 and CDR2: SEHNR, FQNEAQ (reference sequence). For the CDR3, the DNA is TGTGCCAGCAGCCCCATCGGGGGACCTCTAGCCAAAAACATTCAGTACTTC. Translating it yields CASSPIGGPLAKNIQYF.

This chain connects TRBV28 to TRBJ1-5; D unresolved. Germline V gene sequence: CDR1 MDHEN, CDR2 SYDVKM. The CDR3 is 15 residues long. V shed 2 bases and J shed 2 bases, with 10 bases lying between them. The CDR3 loop reads CASSLTVLGNQPQHF. The CDR3, as DNA: TGTGCCAGCAGTTTAACAGTCCTTGGCAATCAGCCCCAGCATTTT.

The J gene is TRBJ2-7, the V gene TRBV27, with D possibly TRBD1 on 5 matching bases. V lost 4 bases to trimming and J lost 4 bases, with 14 bases between them. The germline V gene encodes CDR1 MNHEY and CDR2 SMNVEV (reference sequence). The length of the CDR3 is 14 residues. This CDR3 reads CASSSQTVGYEQYF. The CDR3 nucleotides are TGTGCCAGCAGTTCTCAGACAGTAGGATACGAGCAGTACTTC.

This chain links TRBV2 with TRBJ2-1; 12 bases map to TRBD2. CDR3 length: 16 residues. Germline V gene lookup returns CDR1 SNHLY and CDR2 FYNNEI. V lost 6 bases and J lost 0; bases outside the gene matches: 3. DNA of the CDR3: TGTGCCAGCAGGCGACTAGCGGGAGACTCCTACAATGAGCAGTTCTTC. Its translation: CASRRLAGDSYNEQFF.

A few counts support this clone. The chain carries TRBV3-1 (or the pseudogene TRBV3-2) and TRBJ1-2, with a tentative D call TRBD1 (5 bases). Germline CDR1 and CDR2: LGHDT and YNNKEL (reference sequence). The CDR3 covers 15 residues. The V end was cut by 2 bases, the J end by 7 bases, with 17 bases between. The CDR3 is CASSQYSGKIAGYTF. CDR3 nucleotide sequence: TGTGCCAGCAGCCAATATTCAGGGAAGATTGCTGGCTACACCTTC.